One TCR beta chain is described in this entry. Its antigen remains unidentified. Libraries were prepared by immunoSEQ multiplex PCR; TCRdb keeps only in-frame clonotypes and omits some of them. The sample contains about 70,000 clones, over 90% of which appear only once. The CDR3 has 15 residues. V lost 5 bases and J lost 4, with 17 bases in between. Germline V gene lookup returns CDR1 SGHAT and CDR2 FQDESV (reference sequence). This sample was taken from a study of T cell clonotyping in hematopoietic cell transplantation. Study-level findings and limits: Graft donor and pretransplant recipient Inverse Simpson Index values predicted broader posttransplant TCR diversity. Pathologically expanded recipient clonotypes increased progressively from day 30 to day 180 as diversity fell. Few recipient clonotypes overlapped donors; over 97% were de novo at given depth.

This receptor was taken from a man between 50 and 59 years old in good health. Some clones in this sample may be carry-over from other donors' samples. The chain has TRBV11-1 and TRBJ1-1, with no clear D. The source material was peripheral blood mononuclear cells. The CDR3, as DNA: TGTGCCAGCAGCGTAGACTACGGAGGGCGCACTGAAGCTTTCTTT. Protein product: CASSVDYGGRTEAFF.